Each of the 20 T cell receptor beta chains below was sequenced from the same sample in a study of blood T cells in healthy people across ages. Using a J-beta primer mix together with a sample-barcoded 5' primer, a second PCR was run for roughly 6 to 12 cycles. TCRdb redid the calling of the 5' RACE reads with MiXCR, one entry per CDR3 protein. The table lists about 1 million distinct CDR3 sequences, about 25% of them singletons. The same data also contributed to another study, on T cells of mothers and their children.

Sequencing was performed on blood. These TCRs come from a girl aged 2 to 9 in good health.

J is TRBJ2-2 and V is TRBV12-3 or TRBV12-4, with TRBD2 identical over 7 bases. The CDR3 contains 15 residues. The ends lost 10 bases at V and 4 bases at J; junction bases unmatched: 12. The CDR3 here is CATISAGVSTGELFF. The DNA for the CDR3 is TGTGCCACCATATCGGCGGGGGTGAGCACCGGGGAGCTGTTTTTT.

The CDR3 bases are TGTGCCAGCAGCCTAGACATCCAGCAGTTCTTC. It specifies CASSLDIQQFF. The rearrangement links TRBV12-3 or TRBV12-4 to TRBJ2-5; D unclear. The J call may be wrong; the DNA end is better matched by TRBJ2-1. This CDR3 spans 11 amino acids.

CDR3 sequence reads: CASSQGTGTGGTDTQYF. CDR3 bases: TGTGCCAGCAGCCAAGGTACCGGGACAGGAGGCACAGATACGCAGTATTTT. The V and J genes are TRBV3-1 and TRBJ2-3; TRBD1 aligns across 8 bases. Germline V gene data show CDR1 as LGHDT and CDR2 as YNNKEL (reference sequence). There are 17 residues in the CDR3. Trimming at V came to 1 base and at J to 1 base, leaving 7 bases not matched to a gene.

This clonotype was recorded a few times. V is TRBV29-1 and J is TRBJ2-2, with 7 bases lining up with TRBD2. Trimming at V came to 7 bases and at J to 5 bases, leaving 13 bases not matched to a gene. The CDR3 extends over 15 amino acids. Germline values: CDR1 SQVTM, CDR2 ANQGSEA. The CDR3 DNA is TGCAGCGCATATCTAGCGGTAGGAGGAACCGGGGAGCTGTTTTTT. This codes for CSAYLAVGGTGELFF.

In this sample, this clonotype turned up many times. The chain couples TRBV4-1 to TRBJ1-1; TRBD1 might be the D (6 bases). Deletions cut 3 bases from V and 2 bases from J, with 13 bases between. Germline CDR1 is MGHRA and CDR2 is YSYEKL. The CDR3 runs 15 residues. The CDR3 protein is CASSQETGANTEAFF. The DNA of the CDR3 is TGCGCCAGCAGCCAGGAGACAGGAGCAAACACTGAAGCTTTCTTT.

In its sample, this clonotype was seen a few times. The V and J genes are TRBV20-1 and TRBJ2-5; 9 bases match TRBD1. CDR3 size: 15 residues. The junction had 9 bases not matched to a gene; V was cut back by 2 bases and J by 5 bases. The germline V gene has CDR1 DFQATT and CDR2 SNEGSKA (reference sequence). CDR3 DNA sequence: TGCAGTGCTAGAAACCGGGACAGGGCTGGGGAGACCCAGTACTTC. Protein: CSARNRDRAGETQYF.

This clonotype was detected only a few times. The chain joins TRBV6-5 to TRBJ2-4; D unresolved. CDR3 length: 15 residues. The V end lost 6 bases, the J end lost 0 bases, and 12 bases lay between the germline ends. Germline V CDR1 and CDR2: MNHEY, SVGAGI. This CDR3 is CASSTRAIAKNIQYF. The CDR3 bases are TGTGCCAGCAGCACCCGGGCCATAGCCAAAAACATTCAGTACTTC.

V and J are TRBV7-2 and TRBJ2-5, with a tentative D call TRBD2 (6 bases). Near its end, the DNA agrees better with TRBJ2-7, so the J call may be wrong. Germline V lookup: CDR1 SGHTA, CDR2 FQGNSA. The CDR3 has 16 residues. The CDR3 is CASSARFGGGPYEQYF. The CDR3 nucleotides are TGTGCCAGCAGCGCCCGTTTCGGGGGTGGACCCTACGAGCAGTACTTC.

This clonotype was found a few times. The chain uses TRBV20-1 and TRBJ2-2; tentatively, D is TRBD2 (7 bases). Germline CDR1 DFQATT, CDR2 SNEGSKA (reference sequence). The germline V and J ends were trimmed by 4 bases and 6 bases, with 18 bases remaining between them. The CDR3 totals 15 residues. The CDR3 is CSATWEGGPPGELFF. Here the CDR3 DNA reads TGCAGTGCTACATGGGAGGGGGGCCCCCCCGGGGAGCTGTTTTTT.

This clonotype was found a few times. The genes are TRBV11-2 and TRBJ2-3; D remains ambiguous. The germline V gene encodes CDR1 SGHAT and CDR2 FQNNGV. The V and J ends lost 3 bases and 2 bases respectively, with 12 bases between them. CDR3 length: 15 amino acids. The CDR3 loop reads CASSFGFTSTDTQYF. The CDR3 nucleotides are TGTGCCAGCAGCTTTGGGTTTACCTCCACAGATACGCAGTATTTT.

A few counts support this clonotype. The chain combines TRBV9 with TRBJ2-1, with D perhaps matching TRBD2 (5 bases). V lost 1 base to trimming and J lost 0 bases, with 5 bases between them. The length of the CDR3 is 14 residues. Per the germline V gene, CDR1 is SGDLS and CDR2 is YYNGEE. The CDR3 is CASSVRGSYNEQFF. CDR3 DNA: TGTGCCAGCAGCGTACGGGGCTCCTACAATGAGCAGTTCTTC.

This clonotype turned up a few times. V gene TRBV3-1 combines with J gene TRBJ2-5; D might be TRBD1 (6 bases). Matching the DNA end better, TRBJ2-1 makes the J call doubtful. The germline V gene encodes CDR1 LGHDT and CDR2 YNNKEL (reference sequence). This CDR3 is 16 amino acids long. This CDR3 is CASSQAGAISYNEQFF. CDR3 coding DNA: TGTGCCAGCAGCCAGGCAGGGGCCATTAGTTACAATGAGCAGTTCTTC.

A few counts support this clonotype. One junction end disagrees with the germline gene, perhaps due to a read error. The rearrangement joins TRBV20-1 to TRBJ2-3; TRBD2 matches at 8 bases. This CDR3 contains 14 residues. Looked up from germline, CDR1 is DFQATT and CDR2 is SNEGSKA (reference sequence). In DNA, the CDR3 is TGCAGTGCTAGAATTAGCGGGGCGACAGATGCGCAGTATTTT. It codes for CSARISGATDAQYF.

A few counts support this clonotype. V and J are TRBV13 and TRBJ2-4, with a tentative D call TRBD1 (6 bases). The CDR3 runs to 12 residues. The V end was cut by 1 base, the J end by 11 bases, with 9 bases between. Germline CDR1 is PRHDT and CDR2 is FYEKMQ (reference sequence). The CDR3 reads CASSLDGTLQYF. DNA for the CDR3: TGTGCCAGCAGCTTAGATGGGACACTTCAGTACTTC.

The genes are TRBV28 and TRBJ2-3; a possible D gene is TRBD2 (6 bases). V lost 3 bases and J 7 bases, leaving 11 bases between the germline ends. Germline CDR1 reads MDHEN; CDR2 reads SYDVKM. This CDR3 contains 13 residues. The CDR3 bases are TGTGCCAGCAGTTTCGCGGGGTTAAATACGCAGTATTTT. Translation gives CASSFAGLNTQYF.

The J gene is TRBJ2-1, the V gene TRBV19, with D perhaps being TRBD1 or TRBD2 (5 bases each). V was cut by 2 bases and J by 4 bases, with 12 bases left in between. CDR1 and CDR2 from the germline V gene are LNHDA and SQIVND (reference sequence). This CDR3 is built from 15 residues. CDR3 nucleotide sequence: TGTGCCAGTAGTATAATGGGGGTGGGATACAATGAGCAGTTCTTC. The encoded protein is CASSIMGVGYNEQFF.

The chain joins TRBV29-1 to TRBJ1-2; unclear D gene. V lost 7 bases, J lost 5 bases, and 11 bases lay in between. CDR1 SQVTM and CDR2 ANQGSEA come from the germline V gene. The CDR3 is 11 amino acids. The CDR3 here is CSAQTTYGYTF. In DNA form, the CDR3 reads TGCAGCGCTCAAACGACGTATGGCTACACCTTC.

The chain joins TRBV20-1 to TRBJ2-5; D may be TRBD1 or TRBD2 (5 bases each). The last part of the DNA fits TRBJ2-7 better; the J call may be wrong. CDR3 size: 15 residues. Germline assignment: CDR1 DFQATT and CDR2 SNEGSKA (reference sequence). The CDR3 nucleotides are TGCAGTGCTCCATCGTCGGGACGCACGATTTACGAGCAGTACTTC. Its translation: CSAPSSGRTIYEQYF.

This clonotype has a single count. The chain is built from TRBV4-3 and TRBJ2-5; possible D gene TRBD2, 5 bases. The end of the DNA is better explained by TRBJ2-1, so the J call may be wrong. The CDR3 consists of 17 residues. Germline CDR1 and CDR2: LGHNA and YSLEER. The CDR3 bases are TGCGCCAGCAGCCAAGATCCGGGGAGCGCCGCCTACAATGAGCAGTTCTTC. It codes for CASSQDPGSAAYNEQFF.

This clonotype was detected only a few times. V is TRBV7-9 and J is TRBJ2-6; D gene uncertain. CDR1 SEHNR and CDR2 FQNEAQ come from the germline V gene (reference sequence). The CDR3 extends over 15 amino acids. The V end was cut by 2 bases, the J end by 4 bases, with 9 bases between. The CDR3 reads CASSLSGAGANVLTF. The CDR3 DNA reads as TGTGCCAGCAGCTTATCCGGTGCCGGGGCCAACGTCCTGACTTTC.